This is a list of T cell receptor beta chains from one sample in a study of blood T cells in healthy people across ages. In TCRdb, the 5' RACE reads were re-called with MiXCR into one record per CDR3 protein. The sample consists of some 920,000 distinct CDR3 sequences, roughly half of them appearing once. Sequences were obtained from blood. The receptor set was obtained from a woman aged 60 to 75 in good health. CDR3s leave out the opening cysteine and the closing phenylalanine or tryptophan. Fields, in order: V gene, D gene, clone size, J gene, CDR3 protein. A D gene is named only where the DNA matches it firmly. Expanded clones get a size class; other rows say once, few or many, or leave the size out.

V gene: TRBV10-3; D gene: TRBD1; clone size: .; J gene: .; CDR3 protein: AVGDREETQY
V gene: TRBV5-1; D gene: TRBD1; clone size: .; J gene: TRBJ2-7; CDR3 protein: ASSWNRQGYYEQY
V gene: TRBV6-5; D gene: .; clone size: few; J gene: TRBJ2-3; CDR3 protein: ASRSSEGFTDTQY
V gene: TRBV20-1; D gene: .; clone size: .; J gene: TRBJ1-6; CDR3 protein: SARPLMAESSYNSPLH
V gene: TRBV12-3/TRBV12-4; D gene: .; clone size: .; J gene: TRBJ2-5; CDR3 protein: ASSLIGKDETQY
V gene: TRBV10-3; D gene: TRBD1; clone size: few; J gene: TRBJ2-7; CDR3 protein: ATSGTETYEQY
V gene: TRBV4-1; D gene: TRBD1; clone size: few; J gene: TRBJ1-6; CDR3 protein: ASSQPDRGYNSPLH
V gene: TRBV28; D gene: .; clone size: .; J gene: TRBJ1-2; CDR3 protein: ASSLVSWGYT
V gene: TRBV20-1; D gene: TRBD2; clone size: .; J gene: TRBJ2-7; CDR3 protein: SANGRPAYEQY
V gene: TRBV4-2; D gene: .; clone size: .; J gene: .; CDR3 protein: ASSQVGLGSYNEQY
V gene: TRBV5-1; D gene: .; clone size: many; J gene: TRBJ2-5; CDR3 protein: ASSLEQLFETQY
V gene: TRBV4-2; D gene: TRBD2; clone size: .; J gene: TRBJ2-1; CDR3 protein: ASSQGRGSGDEQF
V gene: TRBV3-1; D gene: .; clone size: .; J gene: TRBJ1-1; CDR3 protein: ASSQVDTNTEAF
V gene: TRBV21-1; D gene: .; clone size: .; J gene: TRBJ2-5; CDR3 protein: ASSKADRSKETQY
V gene: TRBV7-9; D gene: TRBD2; clone size: .; J gene: TRBJ2-1; CDR3 protein: ASIMTSGNNEQF
V gene: TRBV2; D gene: .; clone size: .; J gene: TRBJ2-2; CDR3 protein: ASSARRNTGELF
V gene: TRBV2; D gene: .; clone size: few; J gene: TRBJ2-4; CDR3 protein: ASYSRQILAKNIQY
V gene: TRBV14; D gene: .; clone size: .; J gene: TRBJ2-3; CDR3 protein: ASSSLAREVTDTQY
V gene: TRBV18; D gene: TRBD1; clone size: .; J gene: TRBJ2-7; CDR3 protein: ASSEGATRYEQY
V gene: TRBV5-1; D gene: .; clone size: .; J gene: TRBJ2-1; CDR3 protein: ASRLGSETYERY
V gene: TRBV25-1; D gene: .; clone size: .; J gene: TRBJ2-4; CDR3 protein: ASSDNQQLAKNIQY
V gene: TRBV10-3; D gene: TRBD2; clone size: .; J gene: TRBJ2-6; CDR3 protein: AISGGSGANVLT
V gene: TRBV4-1; D gene: .; clone size: .; J gene: TRBJ2-7; CDR3 protein: ASSRDLDEQY
V gene: TRBV9; D gene: .; clone size: many; J gene: TRBJ2-6; CDR3 protein: ASSVNSGANVLT
V gene: TRBV4-1; D gene: .; clone size: .; J gene: TRBJ1-6; CDR3 protein: ASSQGPEENSPLH
V gene: TRBV28; D gene: .; clone size: .; J gene: .; CDR3 protein: ASSLRAGHYEQY
V gene: TRBV20-1; D gene: .; clone size: .; J gene: TRBJ1-5; CDR3 protein: SAKLGPYLAQH
V gene: TRBV4-1; D gene: .; clone size: few; J gene: TRBJ1-1; CDR3 protein: ASSRDDRSTEAF
V gene: TRBV18; D gene: .; clone size: .; J gene: TRBJ2-5; CDR3 protein: ASSPETEAETQY
V gene: TRBV9; D gene: .; clone size: .; J gene: TRBJ2-1; CDR3 protein: ASSGLGETIGEQF
V gene: TRBV4-1; D gene: .; clone size: .; J gene: TRBJ2-7; CDR3 protein: ASSQVLENRGYEQY
V gene: TRBV28; D gene: .; clone size: .; J gene: TRBJ1-2; CDR3 protein: ASSPPVIYGYT
V gene: TRBV12-3/TRBV12-4; D gene: TRBD1; clone size: .; J gene: TRBJ1-1; CDR3 protein: ASSRTIFGTGMYTEAF
V gene: TRBV27; D gene: TRBD1; clone size: .; J gene: TRBJ1-4; CDR3 protein: ASSPGRGVLSGKLF
V gene: TRBV29-1; D gene: .; clone size: .; J gene: TRBJ2-5; CDR3 protein: SVDGADFYQETQY
V gene: TRBV6-1; D gene: .; clone size: few; J gene: TRBJ1-5; CDR3 protein: ASSEGISNQPQH
V gene: TRBV3-1; D gene: TRBD1; clone size: .; J gene: TRBJ1-5; CDR3 protein: ASSQGQRPRLEPQH
V gene: TRBV7-9; D gene: TRBD2; clone size: .; J gene: TRBJ2-1; CDR3 protein: ASSLLWRGDGEQF
V gene: TRBV9; D gene: TRBD1; clone size: .; J gene: TRBJ1-1; CDR3 protein: ASSAPRTGTMNTEAF
V gene: TRBV4-2; D gene: .; clone size: .; J gene: TRBJ1-1; CDR3 protein: ASSPRKQGLNTEAF